This entry lists 20 T cell receptor beta chains sequenced from one sample in a study of blood T cell repertoires in COVID-19. Only in-frame clones appear in the TCRdb table, and some are missing; sequencing was by immunoSEQ multiplex PCR. The sample has roughly 200,000 clones, roughly 79% seen once. Material: peripheral blood. These receptors all come from a woman aged 40 to 49 with COVID-19, enrolled during active disease.

The genes are TRBV5-1 and TRBJ2-1, with 7 positions matching TRBD2. Per germline, CDR1 SGHRS and CDR2 YFSETQ. The CDR3 is 18 amino acids. V was pared by 0 bases and J by 0 bases, with 9 bases of the junction left unmatched. CDR3 coding DNA: TGCGCCAGCAGCTTGGACCCACTAGCGAAGAGCTCCTACAATGAGCAGTTCTTC. Its protein is CASSLDPLAKSSYNEQFF.

The chain combines TRBV9 with TRBJ1-2; D may be TRBD1 (6 bases). From germline, CDR1 is SGDLS and CDR2 YYNGEE. The CDR3 spans 15 residues. Trimming cost V 3 bases and J 2 bases, with 14 bases left between them. CDR3 loop: CASSGGARGNYGYTF. The CDR3 nucleotides are TGTGCCAGCAGCGGAGGGGCGAGGGGGAACTATGGCTACACCTTC.

The chain is built from TRBV28 and TRBJ2-2; 8 bases are shared with TRBD2. Germline V gene data show CDR1 as MDHEN and CDR2 as SYDVKM. Trimming took 3 bases from V and 6 from J; bases not matched to a gene: 9. This CDR3 has 16 residues. CDR3: CASSFEREQLAGELFF. The CDR3 DNA is TGTGCCAGCAGTTTTGAGCGGGAGCAGTTGGCCGGGGAGCTGTTTTTT.

The chain is built from TRBV6-5 and TRBJ2-2; no clear D gene. Trimming took 2 bases from V and 3 from J, leaving 4 bases between them. Germline lookup yields CDR1 MNHEY and CDR2 SVGAGI. This CDR3 contains 13 residues. The CDR3 spells CASSYGYTGELFF. Here the CDR3 DNA reads TGTGCCAGCAGTTACGGCTACACCGGGGAGCTGTTTTTT.

CDR3 residues: CASSRMGQGYEQYF. CDR3 DNA sequence: TGTGCCAGCTCACGGATGGGACAGGGCTACGAGCAGTACTTC. This chain connects TRBV18 to TRBJ2-7; 9 nucleotides agree with TRBD1. V shed 4 bases and J 3 bases; nucleotides not matched to a gene: 4. The V gene's germline CDR1 is KGHSH and CDR2 LQKENI. The CDR3 loop spans 14 amino acids.

The table lists this clone with a count of one. This sequence joins TRBV5-5 and TRBJ1-1; a weak D match, TRBD1 (5 bases). The CDR3 spans 16 residues. V lost 2 bases to trimming and J lost 0 bases, with 14 bases between them. The germline CDR1 and CDR2 sequences are SGHKS and YYEKEE (reference sequence). CDR3 DNA: TGTGCCAGCAGCTTTGGGGCAGGGAATTTGAACACTGAAGCTTTCTTT. It translates to CASSFGAGNLNTEAFF.

The rearrangement joins TRBV27 to TRBJ2-1, with no clear D. CDR1 and CDR2 from the germline V gene are MNHEY and SMNVEV (reference sequence). V was shortened by 5 bases and J by 16 bases, with 18 bases between the two germline ends. The CDR3 spans 12 residues. The CDR3 DNA is TGTGCCAGCAGTCCGGCGGTCCCCCGTAGCTTCTTC. Protein product: CASSPAVPRSFF.

Here the CDR3 reads CAISESSSGRETQYF. CDR3 bases: TGTGCCATCAGTGAGTCCAGTAGCGGGCGAGAGACCCAGTACTTC. The rearrangement links TRBV10-3 to TRBJ2-5; 7 bases agree with TRBD2. The CDR3 runs to 15 residues. V trimming: 0 bases; J trimming: 4 bases; junction bases outside the gene matches: 5. The germline gives CDR1 ENHRY, CDR2 SYGVKD.

The chain joins TRBV3-1 (or the pseudogene TRBV3-2) to TRBJ1-4; TRBD1 might be the D (5 bases). Per germline, CDR1 LGHDT and CDR2 YNNKEL (reference sequence). Trimming shortened V by 1 base and J by 7 bases, and 10 bases separated the two germline ends. The CDR3 runs to 14 residues. CDR3 loop: CASSQAGGSEKLFF. The CDR3 nucleotides are TGTGCCAGCAGCCAAGCGGGGGGGAGTGAAAAACTGTTTTTT.

The V call is TRBV3-1 (or the pseudogene TRBV3-2), the J call TRBJ1-3, with D perhaps matching TRBD1 (6 bases). The CDR3 contains 17 residues. CDR1 and CDR2 (germline): LGHDT, YNNKEL (reference sequence). Trimming removed 1 base from V and 5 bases from J, with 18 bases in between. The CDR3 here is CASSQARAGVSRNTIYF. In nucleotides, the CDR3 is TGTGCCAGCAGCCAAGCCAGAGCAGGGGTTAGTCGAAACACCATATATTTT.

The V gene is TRBV5-3, the J gene TRBJ2-5; TRBD2 might be the D (5 bases). TRBV5-3 is an open reading frame whose function is uncertain. Trimming removed 4 bases at V and 14 bases at J, with 15 bases between. There are 11 residues in the CDR3. The CDR3 loop reads CARSPFSVCYF. The CDR3 nucleotides read TGTGCCAGAAGCCCATTTAGCGTATGTTACTTC.

Only one count was recorded for this clone. The chain is built from TRBV25-1 and TRBJ2-1; TRBD2 matches 8 bases. V was pared by 4 bases and J by 7 bases, with 6 bases of the junction left unmatched. Germline-derived CDR1 and CDR2 are MGHDK and SYGVNS. This CDR3 is 14 amino acids long. CDR3 sequence reads: CASSVYGGGNEQFF. Here the CDR3 DNA reads TGTGCCAGCAGTGTTTACGGGGGGGGAAATGAGCAGTTCTTC.

This clone turned up a few times. This rearrangement joins TRBV14 to TRBJ2-1; tentative D call: TRBD2 (5 bases). The germline CDR1 and CDR2 sequences are SGHDN and FVKESK. The CDR3 is 17 amino acids. V lost 0 bases and J 2 bases, leaving 14 bases between the germline ends. DNA of the CDR3: TGTGCCAGCAGCCAAGAGTCCTCGCGGGTCGCCTACAATGAGCAGTTCTTC. Translation gives CASSQESSRVAYNEQFF.

This rearrangement joins TRBV5-6 to TRBJ2-3; D is possibly TRBD2 (5 bases). Germline loops: CDR1 SGHDT, CDR2 YYEEEE. Between the trimmed V and J ends, which lost 5 bases and 6 bases, there was a span of 16 bases. There are 14 residues in the CDR3. CDR3 DNA sequence: TGTGCCAGCAGGCCACTAGGACTCGGGGATACGCAGTATTTT. Translated, it gives CASRPLGLGDTQYF. The full variable domain, completed using reference TRBV5-6 and TRBJ2-3, is DAGVTQSPTHLIKTRGQQVTLRCSPKSGHDTVSWYQQALGQGPQFIFQYYEEEERQRGNFPDRFSGHQFPNYSSELNVNALLLGDSALYLCASRPLGLGDTQYFGPGTRLTVL.

The chain employs TRBV9 and TRBJ2-7, with TRBD1 matching over 9 bases. CDR1 and CDR2 from the germline V gene are SGDLS and YYNGEE. The V gene end was trimmed by 3 bases and the J gene end by 5 bases; junction bases not matched to a gene: 0. CDR3 length: 12 residues. DNA of the CDR3: TGTGCCAGCAGCGGGACAGGGGACGAGCAGTACTTC. Amino acids: CASSGTGDEQYF.

This chain uses TRBV30 with TRBJ2-3, with 7 bases that match TRBD2. V shed 5 bases, J shed 0 bases, and the junction held 5 bases outside the gene matches. CDR3 length: 14 residues. CDR1 is GTSNPN, CDR2 SVGIG, per germline (reference sequence). CDR3 loop: CAWGAGRSTDTQYF. The DNA of the CDR3 is TGTGCCTGGGGAGCGGGGAGAAGCACAGATACGCAGTATTTT. The full variable domain, rest sourced from reference TRBV30 and TRBJ2-3, is SQTIHQWPATLVQPVGSPLSLECTVEGTSNPNLYWYRQAAGRGLQLLFYSVGIGQISSEVPQNLSASRPQDRQFILSSKKLLLSDSGFYLCAWGAGRSTDTQYFGPGTRLTVL.

This clone has ten or more counts. The chain carries TRBV7-3 and TRBJ1-1; D uncertain. Germline V gene lookup returns CDR1 SGHTA and CDR2 FQGTGA. V was clipped by 4 bases and J by 4 bases, with 13 bases between them. The CDR3 spans 14 residues. This CDR3 reads CASSSVEAVTEAFF. The CDR3 nucleotides are TGTGCCAGCAGCTCGGTCGAGGCGGTCACTGAAGCTTTCTTT.

This clone appeared a few times. The V call is TRBV4-1, the J call TRBJ2-2; possible D gene TRBD1, 6 bases. Looked up from germline, CDR1 is MGHRA and CDR2 is YSYEKL. The germline V and J ends were trimmed by 2 bases and 4 bases, with 17 bases remaining between them. The CDR3 covers 17 residues. This CDR3 reads CASSQRFGDKLTGELFF. Written as DNA, the CDR3 is TGCGCCAGCAGCCAACGTTTCGGGGACAAGCTCACCGGGGAGCTGTTTTTT.

This clone is a singleton in its sample. The J gene is TRBJ1-6, the V gene TRBV3-1 (or the pseudogene TRBV3-2), with a tentative D call TRBD1 (5 bases). Per the germline V gene, CDR1 is LGHDT and CDR2 is YNNKEL (reference sequence). V lost 4 bases and J lost 10, with 23 bases in between. The CDR3 is made up of 17 amino acids. CDR3 loop: CASSRRRDSGAGSPLHF. CDR3 sequence (DNA): TGTGCCAGCAGCCGTCGCCGGGACTCCGGTGCTGGGTCACCCCTCCACTTT.

The chain joins TRBV6-5 to TRBJ1-1; perhaps TRBD1 as D (6 bases). Trimming shortened V by 2 bases and J by 5 bases, and 12 bases separated the two germline ends. The CDR3 extends over 14 amino acids. CDR1 and CDR2 (germline): MNHEY, SVGAGI. The CDR3 spells CASSYAGTWTEAFF. CDR3 DNA: TGTGCCAGCAGTTACGCTGGGACATGGACTGAAGCTTTCTTT.